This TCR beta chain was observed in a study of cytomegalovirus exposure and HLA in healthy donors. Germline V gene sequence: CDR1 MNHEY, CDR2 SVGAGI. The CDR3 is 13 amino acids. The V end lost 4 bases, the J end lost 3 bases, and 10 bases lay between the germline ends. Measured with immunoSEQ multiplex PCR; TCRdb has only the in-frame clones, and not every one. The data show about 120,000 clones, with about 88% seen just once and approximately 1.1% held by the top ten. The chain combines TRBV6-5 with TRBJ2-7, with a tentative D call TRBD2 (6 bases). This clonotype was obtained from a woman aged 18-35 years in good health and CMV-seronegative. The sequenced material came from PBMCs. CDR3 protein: CASSWQGGYEQYF. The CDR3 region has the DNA TGTGCCAGCAGTTGGCAGGGAGGCTACGAGCAGTACTTC.